A single sample is the source of the 23 T cell receptor beta chains below, sequenced in a study of blood T cells in healthy people across ages. It was with a sample-barcoded 5' primer and a J-beta primer mix that a second PCR of roughly 7 to 12 cycles was run. MiXCR, applied by TCRdb to the 5' RACE reads, yields one record per CDR3 protein. The sample consists of approximately 770,000 distinct CDR3 sequences, 58% of them appearing once. Sequencing was carried out using blood. These receptors all come from a young man in good health.

This clonotype was seen a handful of times. This chain's CDR3 is CASSEDRTYEQYF. The CDR3 DNA reads as TGTGCCAGCAGTGAGGACAGGACCTACGAGCAGTACTTC. The chain uses TRBV6-2 or TRBV6-3 and TRBJ2-7, with 7 nucleotides matching TRBD1. This CDR3 has 13 residues. V shed 5 bases, J shed 2 bases, and the junction held 3 bases outside the gene matches. The germline V gene encodes CDR1 MNHEY and CDR2 SVGEGT.

The gene calls are TRBV29-1 and TRBJ2-7; no definite D call. This CDR3 is 14 amino acids long. Germline loops: CDR1 SQVTM, CDR2 ANQGSEA. Trimming took 4 bases from V and 2 from J, leaving 15 bases between them. This CDR3 is CSVGDQALPYEQYF. CDR3 coding DNA: TGCAGCGTTGGAGACCAAGCATTACCCTACGAGCAGTACTTC.

The V gene is TRBV30, the J gene TRBJ2-5; 12 nucleotides agree with TRBD2. CDR3 length: 13 amino acids. The germline CDR1 and CDR2 sequences are GTSNPN and SVGIG (reference sequence). J gave up 4 bases and V 3 bases, and 0 bases lay outside the gene matches. Here the CDR3 DNA reads TGTGCCTGGAGGACTAGCGGGGGAGAGACCCAGTACTTC. Encoded protein: CAWRTSGGETQYF.

This chain connects TRBV7-6 to TRBJ2-7; 8 bases agree with TRBD2. The CDR3 loop spans 15 amino acids. Germline V CDR1 and CDR2: SGHVS, FNYEAQ. J gave up 6 bases and V 5 bases, and 12 bases lay outside the gene matches. As DNA, the CDR3 is TGTGCCAGCAGCGAGACTAGCGCAGAAGGGAGCGAGCAGTACTTC. This translates into CASSETSAEGSEQYF.

This clonotype has ten or more counts. V is TRBV6-2 or TRBV6-3 and J is TRBJ2-1, with 7 positions matching TRBD1. This CDR3 contains 14 residues. The V gene end was trimmed by 6 bases and the J gene end by 1 base; junction bases not matched to a gene: 3. Germline loops: CDR1 MNHEY, CDR2 SVGEGT. The CDR3 DNA reads as TGTGCCAGCAGCCGACAGGGATCCTACAATGAGCAGTTCTTC. Translation gives CASSRQGSYNEQFF.

The chain carries TRBV9 and TRBJ2-7, with unresolved D. CDR1 and CDR2 (germline): SGDLS, YYNGEE. V lost 4 bases to trimming and J lost 4 bases, with 12 bases between them. This CDR3 is built from 13 residues. CDR3 sequence reads: CASSPNDKYEQYF. CDR3 DNA: TGTGCCAGCAGCCCAAACGACAAATACGAGCAGTACTTC.

The V call is TRBV10-3, the J call TRBJ2-1; tentative D call: TRBD2 (7 bases). Germline CDR1 and CDR2: ENHRY and SYGVKD. V shed 9 bases and J shed 3 bases, with 12 bases lying between them. The CDR3 loop spans 13 amino acids. CDR3 in amino acids: CAMGGASYNEQFF. The DNA for the CDR3 is TGTGCCATGGGGGGGGCTAGCTACAATGAGCAGTTCTTC.

This sequence joins TRBV28 and TRBJ2-7; 7 bases line up with TRBD1. This CDR3 is 16 amino acids long. V was clipped by 2 bases and J by 4 bases; unmatched bases: 11. The germline V gene has CDR1 MDHEN and CDR2 SYDVKM. This CDR3 is CASSLPGQVDIYEQYF. The CDR3, as DNA: TGTGCCAGCAGTTTACCTGGACAGGTGGACATATACGAGCAGTACTTC.

The J gene is TRBJ2-3, the V gene TRBV20-1; D assignment may be TRBD1 or TRBD2 (5 bases each). V lost 6 bases, J lost 6 bases, and 22 bases lay in between. In germline, CDR1 is DFQATT, CDR2 SNEGSKA (reference sequence). This CDR3 spans 15 amino acids. The CDR3 bases are TGCAGTGCGTGGGACCTAGAGAGGGATGAGGATACGCAGTATTTT. This codes for CSAWDLERDEDTQYF.

As DNA, the CDR3 is TGTGCCAGCAGTGAAAACGTAAGATACAATGAGCAGTTCTTC. Its translation is CASSENVRYNEQFF. V gene TRBV2 combines with J gene TRBJ2-1; D is unclear. Germline loops: CDR1 SNHLY, CDR2 FYNNEI. The CDR3 length is 14 residues. V gave up 2 bases and J gave up 4 bases, with 9 bases separating them.

This clonotype was counted only a few times. The CDR3 loop is CASSPDGGSPLHF. CDR3 DNA sequence: TGCGCCAGCAGCCCAGATGGGGGTTCACCCCTCCACTTT. This chain uses TRBV4-3 with TRBJ1-6; tentatively, D is TRBD1 (5 bases). Deletions cut 4 bases from V and 9 bases from J, with 10 bases between. The CDR3 is 13 residues long. The V gene's germline CDR1 is LGHNA and CDR2 YSLEER.

This sequence joins TRBV7-2 and TRBJ2-7; TRBD2 is a possible D gene (5 bases). Judging by the DNA end, TRBJ2-5 fits better; the J call may be wrong. The CDR3 spans 15 residues. Looked up from germline, CDR1 is SGHTA and CDR2 is FQGNSA. The CDR3 DNA reads TGTGCCAGCATCGATCGGGGAGTCTCTCTAGAGACCCAGTACTTC. Translating it yields CASIDRGVSLETQYF.

J is TRBJ2-1 and V is TRBV9; 12 bases line up with TRBD1. The CDR3 is 15 residues long. Germline lookup yields CDR1 SGDLS and CDR2 YYNGEE. V was clipped by 1 base and J by 7 bases; unmatched bases: 3. The CDR3 DNA sequence: TGTGCCAGCAGCGTAAAGGGACAGGGGGCAAATGAGCAGTTCTTC. Protein: CASSVKGQGANEQFF.

The genes are TRBV30 and TRBJ2-1; 8 bases are a match to TRBD2. CDR3 length: 14 residues. Germline CDR1 reads GTSNPN; CDR2 reads SVGIG (reference sequence). V gave up 4 bases and J gave up 8 bases; unmatched junction bases: 10. In nucleotides, the CDR3 is TGTGCCTGGACCGCCGGGACTAGGCTCTATGAGCAGTTCTTC. Protein sequence: CAWTAGTRLYEQFF.

This clonotype has just a few counts. This chain uses TRBV3-1 with TRBJ2-5; D may be TRBD1 (7 bases). The CDR3 covers 15 residues. CDR1 is LGHDT and CDR2 is YNNKEL in the germline V gene (reference sequence). The ends were cut back, 5 bases at V and 4 bases at J, with 17 bases in the middle. The CDR3 loop reads CASSFPGGTRETQYF. CDR3 in DNA: TGTGCCAGCAGCTTCCCAGGGGGGACGAGAGAGACCCAGTACTTC.

This clonotype was detected only once. The chain has TRBV20-1 and TRBJ1-6; 7 nucleotides match TRBD1. Germline assignment: CDR1 DFQATT and CDR2 SNEGSKA (reference sequence). This CDR3 spans 16 amino acids. V trimming: 3 bases; J trimming: 8 bases; junction bases outside the gene matches: 13. CDR3 nucleotide sequence: TGCAGTGCTAGGGACAGGTTTTTCGACACGCATTCACCCCTCCACTTT. Translating gives CSARDRFFDTHSPLHF.

V usage is TRBV20-1 and J usage is TRBJ1-6, with a weak D call TRBD1 (5 bases). CDR1 is DFQATT, CDR2 SNEGSKA, per germline (reference sequence). Deletions cut 3 bases from V and 6 bases from J, with 18 bases between. This CDR3 is built from 16 residues. Here the CDR3 DNA reads TGCAGTGCTAGGGGACGGGAGGGGCCTTTTAATTCACCCCTCCACTTT. As protein: CSARGREGPFNSPLHF.

The chain links TRBV28 to TRBJ1-5; maybe TRBD1 (6 bases). This CDR3 has 16 amino acids. The germline V and J ends were trimmed by 2 bases and 6 bases, with 17 bases remaining between them. Germline-derived CDR1 and CDR2 are MDHEN and SYDVKM. The CDR3 DNA reads TGTGCCAGCAGTTTAAGTGGATGGGGAGGGGGTCAGCCCCAGCATTTT. Translated: CASSLSGWGGGQPQHF.

This sequence joins TRBV3-1 and TRBJ2-2; tentative D call: TRBD1 (6 bases). This CDR3 has 14 residues. V dropped 3 bases and J dropped 7 bases, with 12 bases sitting between them. Germline V CDR1 and CDR2: LGHDT, YNNKEL (reference sequence). CDR3 amino acids: CASSHQGSDGELFF. The CDR3 DNA reads TGTGCCAGCAGCCATCAGGGGTCGGACGGGGAGCTGTTTTTT. Complete variable domain (other parts from reference TRBV3-1 and TRBJ2-2): DTAVSQTPKYLVTQMGNDKSIKCEQNLGHDTMYWYKQDSKKFLKIMFSYNNKELIINETVPNRFSPKSPDKAHLNLHINSLELGDSAVYFCASSHQGSDGELFFGEGSRLTVL.

This clonotype was counted at least ten times. The chain is built from TRBV29-1 and TRBJ2-4, with D perhaps matching TRBD1 or TRBD2 (5 bases each). Per the germline V gene, CDR1 is SQVTM and CDR2 is ANQGSEA. V was cut by 5 bases and J by 9 bases, with 17 bases left in between. CDR3 length: 13 residues. The CDR3 DNA is TGCAGCGTTAACGAGGGGCTTGGGGGCATTCAGTACTTC. It specifies CSVNEGLGGIQYF.

The chain carries TRBV4-2 and TRBJ1-5, with D tentatively TRBD1 (5 bases). Trimming stripped 8 bases from V and 2 bases from J, with 13 bases between. The CDR3 covers 14 residues. Per the germline V gene, CDR1 is LGHNA and CDR2 is YNFKEQ. The CDR3 nucleotides read TGTGCCAGCGCCTGGGACTTGGGCAATCAGCCCCAGCATTTT. Its translation: CASAWDLGNQPQHF.

The chain recombines TRBV25-1 with TRBJ2-1; D uncertain. From germline, CDR1 is MGHDK and CDR2 SYGVNS. The CDR3 is made up of 12 amino acids. V was shortened by 6 bases and J by 6 bases, with 9 bases between the two germline ends. The CDR3 here is CASRSSGNEQFF. In nucleotides, the CDR3 is TGTGCCAGCAGGTCTTCCGGCAATGAGCAGTTCTTC.

The chain is built from TRBV20-1 and TRBJ2-2; no clear D. The CDR3 is 14 residues long. V lost 0 bases and J lost 3, with 8 bases in between. CDR1 and CDR2 (germline): DFQATT, SNEGSKA (reference sequence). CDR3 in amino acids: CSARERLHTGELFF. DNA for the CDR3: TGCAGTGCTAGAGAGAGACTTCACACCGGGGAGCTGTTTTTT.